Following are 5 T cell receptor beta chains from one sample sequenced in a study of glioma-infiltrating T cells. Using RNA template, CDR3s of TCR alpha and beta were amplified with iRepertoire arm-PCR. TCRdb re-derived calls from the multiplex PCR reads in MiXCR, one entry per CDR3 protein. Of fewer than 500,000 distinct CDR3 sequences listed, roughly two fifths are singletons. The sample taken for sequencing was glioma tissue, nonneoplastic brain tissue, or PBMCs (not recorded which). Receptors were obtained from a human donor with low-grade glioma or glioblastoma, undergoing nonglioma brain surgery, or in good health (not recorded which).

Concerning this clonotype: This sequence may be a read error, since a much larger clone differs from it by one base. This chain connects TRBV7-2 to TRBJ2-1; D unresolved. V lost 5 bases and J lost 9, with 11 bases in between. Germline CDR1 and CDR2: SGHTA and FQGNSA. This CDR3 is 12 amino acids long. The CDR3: CASSPKNGEQFF. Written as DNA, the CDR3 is TGTGCCAGCAGCCCGAAGAACGGTGAGCAGTTCTTC.

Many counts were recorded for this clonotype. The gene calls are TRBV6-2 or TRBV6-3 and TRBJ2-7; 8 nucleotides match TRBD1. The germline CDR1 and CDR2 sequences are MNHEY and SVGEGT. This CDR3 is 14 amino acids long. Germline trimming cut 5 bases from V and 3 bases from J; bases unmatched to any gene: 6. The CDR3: CASSVQGGGYEQYF. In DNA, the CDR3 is TGTGCCAGCAGTGTACAGGGGGGAGGCTACGAGCAGTACTTC.

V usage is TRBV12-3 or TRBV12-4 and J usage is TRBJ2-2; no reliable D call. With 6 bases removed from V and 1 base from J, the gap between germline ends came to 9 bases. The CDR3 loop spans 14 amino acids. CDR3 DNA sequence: TGTGCCAGCAGGGCCCCCGGGAACACCGGGGAGCTGTTTTTT. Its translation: CASRAPGNTGELFF.

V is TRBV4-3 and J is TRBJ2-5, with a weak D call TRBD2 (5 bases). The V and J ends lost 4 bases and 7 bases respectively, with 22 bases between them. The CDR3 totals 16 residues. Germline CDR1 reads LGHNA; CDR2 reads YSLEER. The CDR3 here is CASSPGQLAFSVTQYF. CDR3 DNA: TGCGCCAGCAGCCCTGGGCAGCTGGCGTTTAGCGTGACCCAGTACTTC.

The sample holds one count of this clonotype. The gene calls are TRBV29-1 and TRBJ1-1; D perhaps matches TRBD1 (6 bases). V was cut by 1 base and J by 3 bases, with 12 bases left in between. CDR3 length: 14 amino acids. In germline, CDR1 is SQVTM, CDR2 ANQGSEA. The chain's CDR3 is CSVEALRGDTEAFF. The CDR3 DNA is TGCAGCGTTGAAGCTCTAAGGGGGGACACTGAAGCTTTCTTT.